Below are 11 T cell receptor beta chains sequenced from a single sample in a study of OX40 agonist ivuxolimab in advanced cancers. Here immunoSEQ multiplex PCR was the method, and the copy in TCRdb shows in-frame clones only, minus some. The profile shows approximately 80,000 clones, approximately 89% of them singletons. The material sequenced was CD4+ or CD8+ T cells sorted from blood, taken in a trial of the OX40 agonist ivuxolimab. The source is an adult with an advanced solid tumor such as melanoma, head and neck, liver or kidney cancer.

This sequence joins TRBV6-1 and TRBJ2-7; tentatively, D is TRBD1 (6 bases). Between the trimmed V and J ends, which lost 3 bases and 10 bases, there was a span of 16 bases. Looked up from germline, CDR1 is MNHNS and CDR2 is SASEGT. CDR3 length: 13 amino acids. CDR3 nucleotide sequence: TGTGCCAGCAGTGACAGGGGCCGTCTTTTTCAGTACTTC. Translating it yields CASSDRGRLFQYF.

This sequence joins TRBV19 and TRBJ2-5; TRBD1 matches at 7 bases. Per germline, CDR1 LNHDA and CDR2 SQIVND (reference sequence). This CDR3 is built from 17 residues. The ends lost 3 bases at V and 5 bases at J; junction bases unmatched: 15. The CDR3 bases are TGTGCCAGTAGTATGGATCGCAAACAGGGGAGTGGGGAGACCCAGTACTTC. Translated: CASSMDRKQGSGETQYF.

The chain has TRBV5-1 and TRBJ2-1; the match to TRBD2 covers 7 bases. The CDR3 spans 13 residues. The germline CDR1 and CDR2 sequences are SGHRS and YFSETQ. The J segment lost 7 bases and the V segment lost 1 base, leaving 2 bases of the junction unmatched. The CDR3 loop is CASSLLGGNEQFF. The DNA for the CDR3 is TGCGCCAGCAGCTTGCTGGGGGGGAATGAGCAGTTCTTC. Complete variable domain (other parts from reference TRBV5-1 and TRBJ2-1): KAGVTQTPRYLIKTRGQQVTLSCSPISGHRSVSWYQQTPGQGLQFLFEYFSETQRNKGNFPGRFSGRQFSNSRSEMNVSTLELGDSALYLCASSLLGGNEQFFGPGTRLTVL.

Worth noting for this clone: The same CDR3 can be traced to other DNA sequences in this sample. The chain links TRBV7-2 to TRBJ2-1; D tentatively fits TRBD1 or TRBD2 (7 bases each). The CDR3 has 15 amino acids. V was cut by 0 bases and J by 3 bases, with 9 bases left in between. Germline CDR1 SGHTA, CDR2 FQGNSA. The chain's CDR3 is CASSLARGGYNEQFF. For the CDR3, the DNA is TGTGCCAGCAGCTTAGCCAGGGGGGGCTACAATGAGCAGTTCTTC.

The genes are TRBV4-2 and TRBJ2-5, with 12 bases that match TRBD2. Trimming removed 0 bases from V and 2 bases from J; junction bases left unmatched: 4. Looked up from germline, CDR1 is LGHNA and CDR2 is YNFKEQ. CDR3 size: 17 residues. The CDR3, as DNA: TGTGCCAGCAGCCAAGAGGGACTAGCGGGTTTTCAAGAGACCCAGTACTTC. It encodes CASSQEGLAGFQETQYF.

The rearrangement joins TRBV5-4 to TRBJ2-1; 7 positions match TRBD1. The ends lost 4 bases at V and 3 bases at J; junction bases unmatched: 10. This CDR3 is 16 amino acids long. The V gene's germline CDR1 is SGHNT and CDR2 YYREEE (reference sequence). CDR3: CASSLRGGAGYNEQFF. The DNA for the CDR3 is TGTGCCAGCAGCCTCCGAGGGGGCGCAGGCTACAATGAGCAGTTCTTC. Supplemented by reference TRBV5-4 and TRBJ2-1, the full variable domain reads ETGVTQSPTHLIKTRGQQVTLRCSSQSGHNTVSWYQQALGQGPQFIFQYYREEENGRGNFPPRFSGLQFPNYSSELNVNALELDDSALYLCASSLRGGAGYNEQFFGPGTRLTVL.

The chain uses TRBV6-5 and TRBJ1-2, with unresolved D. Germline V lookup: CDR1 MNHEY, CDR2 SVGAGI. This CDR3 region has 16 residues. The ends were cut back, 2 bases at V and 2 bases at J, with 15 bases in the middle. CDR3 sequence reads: CASSYSPSAWNYGYTF. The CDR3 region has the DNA TGTGCCAGCAGTTACAGTCCTTCCGCGTGGAACTATGGCTACACCTTC.

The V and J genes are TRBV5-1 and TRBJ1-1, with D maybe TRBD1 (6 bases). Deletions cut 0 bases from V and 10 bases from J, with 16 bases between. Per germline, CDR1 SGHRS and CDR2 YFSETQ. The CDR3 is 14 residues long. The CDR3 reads CASSLDTGKRVAFF. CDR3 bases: TGCGCCAGCAGCTTGGATACAGGGAAAAGGGTAGCTTTCTTT. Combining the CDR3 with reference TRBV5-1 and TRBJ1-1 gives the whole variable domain KAGVTQTPRYLIKTRGQQVTLSCSPISGHRSVSWYQQTPGQGLQFLFEYFSETQRNKGNFPGRFSGRQFSNSRSEMNVSTLELGDSALYLCASSLDTGKRVAFFGQGTRLTVV.

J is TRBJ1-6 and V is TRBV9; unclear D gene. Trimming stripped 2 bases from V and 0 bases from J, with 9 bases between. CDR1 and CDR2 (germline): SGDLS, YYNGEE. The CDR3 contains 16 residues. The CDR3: CASSVGPSSYNSPLHF. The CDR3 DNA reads TGTGCCAGCAGCGTGGGCCCCAGCTCCTATAATTCACCCCTCCACTTT.

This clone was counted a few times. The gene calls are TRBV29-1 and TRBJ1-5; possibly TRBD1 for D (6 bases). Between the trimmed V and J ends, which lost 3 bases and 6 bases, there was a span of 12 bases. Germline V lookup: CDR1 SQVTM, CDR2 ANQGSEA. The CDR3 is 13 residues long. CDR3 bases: TGCAGCGTTGACTCAGGGGACGGTCAGCCCCAGCATTTT. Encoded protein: CSVDSGDGQPQHF.

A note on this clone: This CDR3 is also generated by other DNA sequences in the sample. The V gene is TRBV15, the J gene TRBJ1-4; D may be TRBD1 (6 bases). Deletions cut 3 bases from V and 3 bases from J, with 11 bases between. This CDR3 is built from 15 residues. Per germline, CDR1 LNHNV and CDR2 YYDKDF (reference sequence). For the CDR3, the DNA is TGTGCCACCAGCAGTCCGGGACACCCTAATGAAAAACTGTTTTTT. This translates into CATSSPGHPNEKLFF.